This TCR beta chain was sequenced for a study of blood T cell repertoires in COVID-19 (TCRdb year 2020). Background for the entire study: Samples covering the acute and convalescent phases of COVID-19 were provided by collaborators in the United States, Italy and Spain. The prospective study material was composed of cDNA or gDNA derived from T cells, B-cell-depleted T cells, or PBMCs. The dataset comprised deeply sampled blood TCRbeta repertoires from subjects exposed to, actively infected with, or recovered from COVID-19. The repertoires were released in a freely available public database meant as a resource for research on the immune response to SARS-CoV-2. The samples were drawn from two sources: the first 160 participants of the ongoing ImmuneRACE study, and 1,200 or so subjects contributed by 6 global collaborators. Nearly every sample came with metadata listing a de-identified subject ID, COVID-19 status, age in years and sex. Where available, HLA class I and class II types were taken from metadata supplied by the sample provider and were not determined by assay-based typing.

Each collaborating institution followed its own protocols to collect whole blood in K2EDTA tubes. For TCRbeta analysis, collaborators shipped samples in one of three forms: frozen whole blood, isolated PBMCs, or DNA extracted from either of those sample types. Results and caveats for the whole study, not just this receptor: Clinical and demographic metadata were provided uncurated, with the amount varying by source and participant.

Turning to this clone: Its specific antigen is unknown. There are no base qualities to consult, and no much larger clone falls within one base.

The immunoSEQ Assay, a bias-controlled multiplex PCR, was used to amplify TCRbeta CDR3 regions from genomic DNA. The paper's processing steps were these. The number of nucleated cells in each sample was estimated by amplification of reference gene primers within the assay. To quantify the absolute abundance of each unique TCRbeta CDR3 rearrangement, sequence reads were collapsed and filtered. For each sample, productive Simpson clonality was calculated by taking the square root of Simpson's diversity index across productive rearrangements. TCRdb holds this immuneACCESS table with in-frame rearrangements only. Some clones are missing; in checked studies, unresolved V genes explain under half, and the rest has no known cause. That table gives V, J and clone size, and the DNA gave D and trimming. This sample comprises 40,000 to 55,000 clones, about 89% of them detected only once. The ten largest clones take up around 15% of the sample.

The source material was peripheral blood. The receptor's source is a man aged 65-85 years with active COVID-19.

The DNA sequence reads TGCGCCAGCAGCGCGCCACGGGGGGGTGTAACAGATACGCAGTATTTT. It encodes CASSAPRGGVTDTQYF. The V and J segments used are TRBV5-1 and TRBJ2-3; 8 central nucleotides agree with TRBD2. Trimming leaves V shorter by 4 bases and J shorter by 3 bases, with the junction holding 10 bases beyond the gene matches. CDR1 is given as SGHRS and CDR2 as YFSETQ, both from the germline V gene. There are 16 amino acids in the CDR3, from cysteine to phenylalanine inclusive. Left in the record is the CDR3 DNA by itself, 48 bases read in frame from the first base.